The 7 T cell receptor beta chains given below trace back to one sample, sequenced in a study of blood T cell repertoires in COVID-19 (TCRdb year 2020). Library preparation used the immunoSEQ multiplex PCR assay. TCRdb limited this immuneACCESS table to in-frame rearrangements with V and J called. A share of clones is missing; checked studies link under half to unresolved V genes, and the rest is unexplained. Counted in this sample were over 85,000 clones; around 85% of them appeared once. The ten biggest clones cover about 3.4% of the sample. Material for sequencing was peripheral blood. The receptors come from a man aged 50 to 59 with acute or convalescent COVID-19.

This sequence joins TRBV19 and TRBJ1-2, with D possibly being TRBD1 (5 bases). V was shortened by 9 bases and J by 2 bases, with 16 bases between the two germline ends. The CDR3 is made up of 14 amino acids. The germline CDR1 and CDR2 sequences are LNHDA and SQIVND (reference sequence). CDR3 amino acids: CASHYLRGNYGYTF. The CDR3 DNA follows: TGTGCCAGCCATTACCTCCGGGGGAACTATGGCTACACCTTC.

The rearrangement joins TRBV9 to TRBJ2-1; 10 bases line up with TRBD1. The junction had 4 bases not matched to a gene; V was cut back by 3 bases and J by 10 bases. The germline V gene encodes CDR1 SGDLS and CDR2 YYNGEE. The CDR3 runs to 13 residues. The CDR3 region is CASSGPGQGEQFF. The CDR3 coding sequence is TGTGCCAGCAGCGGTCCGGGACAGGGGGAGCAGTTCTTC. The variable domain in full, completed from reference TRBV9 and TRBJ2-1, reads DSGVTQTPKHLITATGQRVTLRCSPRSGDLSVYWYQQSLDQGLQFLIQYYNGEERAKGNILERFSAQQFPDLHSELNLSSLELGDSALYFCASSGPGQGEQFFGPGTRLTVL.

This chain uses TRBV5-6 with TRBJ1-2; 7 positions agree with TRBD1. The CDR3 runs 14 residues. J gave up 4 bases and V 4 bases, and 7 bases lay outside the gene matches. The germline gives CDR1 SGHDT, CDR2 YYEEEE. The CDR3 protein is CASSPSGQVYGYTF. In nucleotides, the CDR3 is TGTGCCAGCAGCCCCTCCGGACAGGTCTATGGCTACACCTTC.

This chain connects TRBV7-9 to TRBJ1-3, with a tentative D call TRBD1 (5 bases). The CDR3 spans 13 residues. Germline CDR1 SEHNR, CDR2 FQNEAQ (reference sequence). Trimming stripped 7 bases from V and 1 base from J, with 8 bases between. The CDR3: CASTGTSGNTIYF. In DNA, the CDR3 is TGTGCCAGCACCGGGACTTCTGGAAACACCATATATTTT.

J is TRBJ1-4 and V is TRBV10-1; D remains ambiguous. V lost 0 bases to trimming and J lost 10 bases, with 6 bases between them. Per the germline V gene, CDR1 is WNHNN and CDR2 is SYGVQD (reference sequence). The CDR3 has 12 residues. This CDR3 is CASSESSGKLFF. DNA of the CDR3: TGCGCCAGCAGTGAGTCGTCGGGAAAACTGTTTTTT.

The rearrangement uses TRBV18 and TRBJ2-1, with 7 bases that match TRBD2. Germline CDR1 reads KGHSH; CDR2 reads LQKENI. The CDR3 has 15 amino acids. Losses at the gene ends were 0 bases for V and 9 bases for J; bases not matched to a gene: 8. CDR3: CASSPPGPGGVEQFF. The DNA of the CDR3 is TGTGCCAGCTCACCACCGGGACCGGGGGGTGTTGAGCAGTTCTTC.

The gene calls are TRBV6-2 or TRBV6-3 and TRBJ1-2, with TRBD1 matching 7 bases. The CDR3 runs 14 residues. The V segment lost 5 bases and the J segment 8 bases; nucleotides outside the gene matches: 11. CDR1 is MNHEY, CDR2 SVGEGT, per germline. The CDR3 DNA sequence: TGTGCCAGCAGTGCCGGGACAGCGTTCCGGGGCTACACCTTC. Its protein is CASSAGTAFRGYTF.